Below, 25 T cell receptor beta chains from the same sample are listed, as sequenced in a study of OX40 agonist ivuxolimab in advanced cancers. Clones were read by immunoSEQ multiplex PCR, and TCRdb kept only the in-frame ones, dropping some. The data contain 73,000 or so clones, 85% to 90% of them singletons. The sequences come from CD4+ or CD8+ T cells sorted from blood, collected in a trial of the OX40 agonist ivuxolimab. Source of these receptors: an adult with an advanced solid tumor such as melanoma, head and neck, liver or kidney cancer.

The chain uses TRBV2 and TRBJ2-1, with no clear D. V was shortened by 6 bases and J by 0 bases, with 15 bases between the two germline ends. There are 16 residues in the CDR3. Germline V CDR1 and CDR2: SNHLY, FYNNEI. This CDR3 is CASSELLSSSYNEQFF. CDR3 nucleotides: TGTGCCAGCAGCGAACTTCTTTCCAGCTCCTACAATGAGCAGTTCTTC.

The rearrangement joins TRBV5-1 to TRBJ1-1; 9 bases agree with TRBD1. This CDR3 has 15 residues. Germline CDR1 and CDR2: SGHRS and YFSETQ. V shed 4 bases, J shed 1 base, and the junction held 5 bases outside the gene matches. For the CDR3, the DNA is TGCGCCAGCAGCCCACAGGGGGCAGCGAACACTGAAGCTTTCTTT. Protein: CASSPQGAANTEAFF.

V and J are TRBV7-9 and TRBJ2-5, with 7 bases identical to TRBD2. CDR1 and CDR2 (germline): SEHNR, FQNEAQ (reference sequence). Germline trimming cut 6 bases from V and 1 base from J; bases unmatched to any gene: 14. The CDR3 totals 17 residues. Written as DNA, the CDR3 is TGTGCCAGCAGGCCCTTAGTTGGGAGGGGCGGCCAAGAGACCCAGTACTTC. Its translation: CASRPLVGRGGQETQYF.

V is TRBV7-9 and J is TRBJ2-1; D perhaps matches TRBD1 (6 bases). The germline gives CDR1 SEHNR, CDR2 FQNEAQ (reference sequence). The CDR3 has 13 amino acids. With 5 bases removed from V and 7 bases from J, the gap between germline ends came to 12 bases. Written as DNA, the CDR3 is TGTGCCAGCAGCCCCCGACAGGAGAATGAGCAGTTCTTC. Residues: CASSPRQENEQFF.

This rearrangement joins TRBV2 to TRBJ2-5; TRBD2 might be the D (5 bases). V was pared by 7 bases and J by 5 bases, with 17 bases between. The CDR3 covers 14 residues. Germline-derived CDR1 and CDR2 are SNHLY and FYNNEI. In DNA, the CDR3 is TGTGCCAGCACCCCCCGGGCCGGCGGGGAGACCCAGTACTTC. Protein sequence: CASTPRAGGETQYF.

V is TRBV6-6 and J is TRBJ2-3, with TRBD1 identical over 9 bases. The CDR3 covers 14 residues. V was pared by 6 bases and J by 6 bases, with 7 bases of the junction left unmatched. CDR1 and CDR2 from the germline V gene are MNHNY and SVGAGI (reference sequence). The CDR3 loop reads CASSQGQGLDTQYF. As DNA, the CDR3 is TGTGCCAGCAGCCAGGGACAGGGTTTGGATACGCAGTATTTT.

This clone was found once. The chain carries TRBV6-5 and TRBJ2-1; perhaps TRBD1 as D (6 bases). Germline-derived CDR1 and CDR2 are MNHEY and SVGAGI. Trimming left V 0 bases short and J 8 bases short, with 8 bases between. The CDR3 extends over 13 amino acids. The CDR3 reads CASSYSRGYEQFF. The CDR3 DNA reads TGTGCCAGCAGTTACTCGAGGGGGTATGAGCAGTTCTTC.

The rearrangement links TRBV5-1 to TRBJ2-5; 9 bases match TRBD1. The V gene's germline CDR1 is SGHRS and CDR2 YFSETQ. The CDR3 has 15 amino acids. J gave up 5 bases and V 0 bases, and 5 bases lay outside the gene matches. CDR3 nucleotide sequence: TGCGCCAGCAGCTTGGGGGACAGGGACTTGGAGACCCAGTACTTC. Amino acids: CASSLGDRDLETQYF.

The sample holds a few counts of this clone. The chain uses TRBV4-1 and TRBJ2-5; D unresolved. CDR3 size: 15 residues. V was shortened by 7 bases and J by 5 bases, with 20 bases between the two germline ends. Germline lookup yields CDR1 MGHRA and CDR2 YSYEKL. The CDR3 nucleotides are TGCGCCAGCACCACTAACTGGGGTCGAACGGAGACCCAGTACTTC. This codes for CASTTNWGRTETQYF.

This clone was recorded only once. The rearrangement links TRBV5-6 to TRBJ2-3; D remains unclear. Germline V gene lookup returns CDR1 SGHDT and CDR2 YYEEEE. V was trimmed by 0 bases and J by 2 bases, leaving 13 bases between them. CDR3 size: 16 residues. CDR3 protein: CASSLDQAILTDTQYF. The CDR3 DNA is TGTGCCAGCAGCTTGGACCAGGCCATCCTCACAGATACGCAGTATTTT.

J is TRBJ1-1 and V is TRBV5-1, with 7 bases aligning to TRBD1. There are 14 residues in the CDR3. CDR1 and CDR2 (germline): SGHRS, YFSETQ. With V trimmed by 5 bases and J by 0 bases, 4 bases remained unmatched. DNA of the CDR3: TGCGCCAGCAGTTCGGGACAGATGAACACTGAAGCTTTCTTT. It yields the protein CASSSGQMNTEAFF.

The V gene is TRBV18, the J gene TRBJ2-5; 11 nucleotides align to TRBD2. The CDR3 runs to 16 residues. V lost 3 bases to trimming and J lost 4 bases; unmatched junction nucleotides: 7. Per the germline V gene, CDR1 is KGHSH and CDR2 is LQKENI. The CDR3 coding sequence is TGTGCCAGCTCACCTGGGACTAGCGGCCTGGGAGAGACCCAGTACTTC. It specifies CASSPGTSGLGETQYF.

Here the CDR3 DNA reads TGTGCCATCAGTCCCAGTCGGGGTGGAGAAGCTTTCTTT. It codes for CAISPSRGGEAFF. V and J are TRBV10-3 and TRBJ1-1; D not certain. CDR1 is ENHRY and CDR2 is SYGVKD in the germline V gene. The V gene lost 5 bases and the J gene lost 8 bases, with 15 bases spanning the gap. The CDR3 extends over 13 amino acids.

Points on this clone: One end of the junction does not line up with germline, which may come from a read error. The chain combines TRBV10-2 with TRBJ1-2; D is uncertain. The germline V gene has CDR1 WSHSY and CDR2 SAAADI. This CDR3 is 13 amino acids long. CDR3 sequence: CATSLRWDYGYTF. CDR3 DNA sequence: TGCGCCACCAGTTTACGTTGGGACTATGGCTACACCTTC.

The V call is TRBV28, the J call TRBJ1-6; D call uncertain. Trimming took 9 bases from V and 0 from J, leaving 9 bases between them. Germline CDR1 MDHEN, CDR2 SYDVKM. The CDR3 is made up of 14 amino acids. DNA of the CDR3: TGTGCCAGTCGCGAGAGCTCCTATAATTCACCCCTCCACTTT. This translates into CASRESSYNSPLHF.

The chain carries TRBV19 and TRBJ2-2; TRBD1 matches 7 bases. V gave up 3 bases and J gave up 3 bases; unmatched junction bases: 4. Germline V lookup: CDR1 LNHDA, CDR2 SQIVND (reference sequence). CDR3 length: 15 amino acids. The CDR3 nucleotides are TGTGCCAGTAGTATCCCGGGACAGCACACCGGGGAGCTGTTTTTT. It codes for CASSIPGQHTGELFF.

The chain recombines TRBV18 with TRBJ2-4, with D perhaps matching TRBD1 (6 bases). Germline V gene lookup returns CDR1 KGHSH and CDR2 LQKENI. This CDR3 has 15 residues. Trimming removed 2 bases at V and 6 bases at J, with 14 bases between. This CDR3 is CASSPSRTASNIQYF. The CDR3 DNA is TGTGCCAGCTCACCATCGCGGACAGCCTCAAACATTCAGTACTTC.

The rearrangement links TRBV11-2 to TRBJ2-5, with D tentatively TRBD2 (6 bases). Germline assignment: CDR1 SGHAT and CDR2 FQNNGV. Trimming pared 3 bases from V and 2 bases from J, leaving 16 bases between. The CDR3 has 16 amino acids. Here the CDR3 reads CASSFGIGTSQETQYF. DNA for the CDR3: TGTGCCAGCAGCTTTGGGATCGGGACTTCTCAAGAGACCCAGTACTTC. The full variable domain, completed using reference TRBV11-2 and TRBJ2-5, is EAGVAQSPRYKIIEKRQSVAFWCNPISGHATLYWYQQILGQGPKLLIQFQNNGVVDDSQLPKDRFSAERLKGVDSTLKIQPAKLEDSAVYLCASSFGIGTSQETQYFGPGTRLLVL.

This clone is a singleton in its sample. The chain is built from TRBV7-8 and TRBJ2-1; tentative D call: TRBD2 (6 bases). This CDR3 spans 15 amino acids. Trimming removed 4 bases from V and 0 bases from J, with 10 bases in between. CDR1 and CDR2 (germline): SGHVS, FQNEAQ. The CDR3 region is CASSSLAYSYNEQFF. The CDR3 nucleotides read TGTGCCAGCAGCTCCCTAGCGTACTCCTACAATGAGCAGTTCTTC.

The chain links TRBV28 to TRBJ2-7; D unclear. CDR3 size: 13 residues. Germline V gene data show CDR1 as MDHEN and CDR2 as SYDVKM. Deletions cut 6 bases from V and 5 bases from J, with 14 bases between. The CDR3 coding sequence is TGTGCCAGCAGGTCCGGGCCCCTCGACGAGCAGTACTTC. Protein: CASRSGPLDEQYF.

The chain combines TRBV28 with TRBJ2-5; 7 bases are a match to TRBD1. Germline loops: CDR1 MDHEN, CDR2 SYDVKM. The CDR3 is 14 residues long. V lost 8 bases and J lost 2; bases outside the gene matches: 8. The chain's CDR3 is CASETGASQETQYF. DNA for the CDR3: TGTGCCAGCGAAACAGGGGCTTCACAAGAGACCCAGTACTTC.

CDR3 sequence: CASSEEGGNSPLHF. The DNA of the CDR3 is TGTGCCAGCAGTGAAGAAGGGGGGAATTCACCCCTCCACTTT. The V call is TRBV2, the J call TRBJ1-6, with D possibly being TRBD1 (6 bases). The ends were cut back, 1 base at V and 7 bases at J, with 8 bases in the middle. The germline V gene encodes CDR1 SNHLY and CDR2 FYNNEI. CDR3 size: 14 residues.

CDR3 residues: CASSPRPMGTEAFF. CDR3 bases: TGCGCCAGCAGTCCTCGTCCGATGGGCACTGAAGCTTTCTTT. The chain carries TRBV10-1 and TRBJ1-1; D uncertain. Germline assignment: CDR1 WNHNN and CDR2 SYGVQD (reference sequence). V was cut by 5 bases and J by 4 bases, with 14 bases left in between. The CDR3 contains 14 residues.

The rearrangement links TRBV9 to TRBJ1-3; D gene uncertain. The germline V gene has CDR1 SGDLS and CDR2 YYNGEE. This CDR3 has 13 residues. V lost 5 bases, J lost 0 bases, and 6 bases lay in between. This chain's CDR3 is CASRSSSGNTIYF. CDR3 in DNA: TGTGCCAGCAGGAGTAGCTCTGGAAACACCATATATTTT.

This sequence joins TRBV10-3 and TRBJ1-2; D unclear. This CDR3 has 14 amino acids. The V and J ends lost 3 bases and 5 bases respectively, with 13 bases between them. The V gene's germline CDR1 is ENHRY and CDR2 SYGVKD. CDR3 nucleotide sequence: TGTGCCATCAGTGACGGGCCCCGCGAATATGGCTACACCTTC. Translated, it gives CAISDGPREYGYTF.